A selection of T cell receptor beta chains follows, all from one sample in a study of regulatory T cells in long-lasting Graves disease. TCRdb processed the multiplex PCR reads anew with MiXCR; each CDR3 protein has one entry. The profile shows roughly 350,000 distinct CDR3 sequences, approximately 15% of them singletons. This same sample was also taken into another study, of T cells in Graves' hyperthyroidism and ophthalmopathy.

The specimen was peripheral blood mononuclear cells (PBMCs), collected at new diagnosis, from a patient treated with antithyroid drugs. Every receptor here comes from a middle-aged man with Graves disease. CDR3s include the opening cysteine and the closing phenylalanine or tryptophan. A D gene is named only where the DNA matches it firmly. Clone sizes are given selectively: once, few, many, or a class where the clone is expanded.

J gene,clone size,D gene,V gene,CDR3 DNA,CDR3 protein
TRBJ2-5,many,.,TRBV28,TGTGCCAGCAGTTCGGGGACATTTTTGGGAGAGACCCAGTACTTC,CASSSGTFLGETQYF
TRBJ2-7,many,.,TRBV7-9,TGTGCCAGCAGCGCTCTACCCTACGAGCAGTACTTC,CASSALPYEQYF
TRBJ2-5,many,.,TRBV6-1,TGTGCCAGCAGCCCGACAATTCAAGAGACCCAGTACTTC,CASSPTIQETQYF
TRBJ2-2,.,.,TRBV25-1,TGTGCCAGCAGTGTAAGCACAGGATGGACCGGGGAGCTGTTTTTT,CASSVSTGWTGELFF
TRBJ2-1,many,.,TRBV5-5,TGTGCCAGCAGCTTGGGACAGGTACACAATGAGCAGTTCTTC,CASSLGQVHNEQFF
TRBJ2-4,many,.,TRBV7-2,TGTGCCAGCAGCTTAGGCGGGCGCCAGGTTACTATTCAGTACTTC,CASSLGGRQVTIQYF
TRBJ1-3,.,.,TRBV12-3/TRBV12-4,TGTGCCAGCACCAAGGGGGGGGTCTCTGGAAACACCATATATTTT,CASTKGGVSGNTIYF
TRBJ1-1,many,.,TRBV12-3/TRBV12-4,TGTGCCAGCAGTTTACAGGTGACAAGTGCTGAAGCTTTCTTT,CASSLQVTSAEAFF
TRBJ1-5,once,.,TRBV3-1,TGTGCCAGCAGCCGGACGAATCAGCCCCAGCATTTT,CASSRTNQPQHF
TRBJ2-2,few,TRBD1,TRBV27,TGTGCCAGCAGATACACTACTATTGGACAGGAAGGAGCAAACACCGGGGAGCTGTTTTTT,CASRYTTIGQEGANTGELFF
TRBJ2-3,.,TRBD1,TRBV29-1,TGCAGCGTTCGGGACAGGGTTCGGACAGATACGCAGTATTTT,CSVRDRVRTDTQYF
TRBJ2-7,many,.,TRBV7-2,TGTGCCAGCAGCTTGGTGGGGATCTACGAGCAGTACTTC,CASSLVGIYEQYF
TRBJ1-3,.,.,TRBV5-4,TGTGCCAGCAGCTCCCCCTCTTTAGGCTCTGGAAACACCATATATTTT,CASSSPSLGSGNTIYF
TRBJ1-2,.,.,TRBV28,TGTGCCAGCAGTTTCTTGGGGACTAACTATGGCTACACCTTC,CASSFLGTNYGYTF
TRBJ2-7,many,.,TRBV27,TGTGCCAGCGGCCTTCGTAGCAGTCTCTACGAGCAGTACTTC,CASGLRSSLYEQYF
TRBJ2-5,.,.,TRBV7-8,TGTGCCAGCAGCTTAAACGGGGTGGAGGACCAGTACTTC,CASSLNGVEDQYF
TRBJ2-1,.,.,TRBV10-3,TGTGCCATCAGCATCAGCTTATACAATGAGCAGTTCTTC,CAISISLYNEQFF
TRBJ2-5,many,.,TRBV2,TGTGCCAGCAGTGGGAATCGTCTCGGAGGCCAAGAGACCCAGTACTTC,CASSGNRLGGQETQYF
TRBJ2-2,many,.,TRBV7-3,TGTGCCAGCAGCTTAACAGGGGTCGGGGAGCTGTTTTTT,CASSLTGVGELFF
TRBJ1-1,few,TRBD1,TRBV12-3/TRBV12-4,TGTGCCAGCAGTTTAGGGTGGACAGGTAACACTGAAGCTTTCTTT,CASSLGWTGNTEAFF
TRBJ1-5,.,.,TRBV4-3,TGCGCCAGCAGCCTCCGTCGGGAGGTCGGTCAGCCCCAGCATTTT,CASSLRREVGQPQHF
TRBJ1-3,many,TRBD1,TRBV6-1,TGTGCCAGCAGTGATGAAGCGACAGGGAACGGAAACACCATATATTTT,CASSDEATGNGNTIYF
TRBJ2-3,many,TRBD1,TRBV20-1,TGCAGTGCTAGCGACAGGGGGCTCGCAGATACGCAGTATTTT,CSASDRGLADTQYF
TRBJ2-7,.,TRBD2,TRBV20-1,TGCAGTGTCACCTTGGCTAGCGGGGCCTACGAGCAGTACTTC,CSVTLASGAYEQYF
TRBJ2-5,many,.,TRBV7-8,TGTGCCAGCAGCTTAATAGCGCTCCAAGAGACCCAGTACTTC,CASSLIALQETQYF
TRBJ2-1,.,.,TRBV11-3,TGTGCCAGCAGCTTAGCTGGGGGCGGAGGTGGGGACAATGAGCAGTTCTTC,CASSLAGGGGGDNEQFF
TRBJ2-3,many,TRBD2,TRBV5-1,TGCGCCAGCAGCAGGACTAGCGGCGCAGATACGCAGTATTTT,CASSRTSGADTQYF
TRBJ2-5,many,.,TRBV7-2,TGTGCCAGCAGCTTATTGGGGCTTCAAGAGACCCAGTACTTC,CASSLLGLQETQYF
TRBJ1-5,many,.,TRBV6-1,TGTGCCAGCACCCCCGGGGTCACAGGCGAACAGCCCCAGCATTTT,CASTPGVTGEQPQHF
TRBJ1-1,many,.,TRBV2,TGTGCCAGCAGTGTGACTGAGAACACTGAAGCTTTCTTT,CASSVTENTEAFF
TRBJ2-7,few,TRBD2,TRBV20-1,TGCAGTGCGGAAGCGGGGGGCTACGAGCAGTACTTC,CSAEAGGYEQYF
TRBJ2-3,.,TRBD2,TRBV7-9,TGTGCCAGCAGCGCTAGCGGGGGGGGTGATACGCAGTATTTT,CASSASGGGDTQYF
TRBJ2-5,many,.,TRBV18,TGTGCCAGCTCACCTACTACTTCCGAGACCCAGTACTTC,CASSPTTSETQYF
TRBJ1-6,many,TRBD1,TRBV7-3,TGTGCCAGCAGCTTAAGGACAGGGGGCGAGAATTCACCCCTCCACTTT,CASSLRTGGENSPLHF
TRBJ2-2,many,.,TRBV7-3,TGTGCCAGCCGCATGGACTCTAACACCGGGGAGCTGTTTTTT,CASRMDSNTGELFF
TRBJ1-4,.,.,TRBV11-2,TGTGCCAGCAGCTTATGGGGCGGTAATGAAAAACTGTTTTTT,CASSLWGGNEKLFF
TRBJ2-3,.,.,TRBV20-1,TGCAGTGCTAGCGGACAGCTACAAGATACGCAGTATTTT,CSASGQLQDTQYF
TRBJ2-7,few,.,TRBV25-1,TGTGCCAGCAGTACGAGTAAGGGGGTCTACGAGCAGTACTTC,CASSTSKGVYEQYF
TRBJ1-1,few,.,TRBV5-1,TGCGCCAGCAGCTTTAATTCTGTTAACACTGAAGCTTTCTTT,CASSFNSVNTEAFF
TRBJ1-5,many,.,TRBV5-1,TGCGCCAGCAGCGCGAGTGGGGATCAGCCCCAGCATTTT,CASSASGDQPQHF
TRBJ1-2,many,.,TRBV20-1,TGCAGTGTTCTACCTTCAAGGGGCTACACCTTC,CSVLPSRGYTF
TRBJ1-2,many,.,TRBV4-1,TGTGCCAGCAGCCAAGAGAGGGGTTTTAACTATGGCTACACCTTC,CASSQERGFNYGYTF
TRBJ2-1,many,.,TRBV5-1,TGCGCCAGCAGTTTCGGGGGGCCCTACAATGAGCAGTTCTTC,CASSFGGPYNEQFF
TRBJ2-2,few,.,TRBV20-1,TGCAGTGCTCGGCCCGGGCAGCTGCCAACCGGGGAGCTGTTTTTT,CSARPGQLPTGELFF
TRBJ2-5,many,.,TRBV5-1,TGTGCCAGCAGCTTAGGGACGAGCCAAGAGACCCAGTACTTC,CASSLGTSQETQYF
TRBJ2-7,.,.,TRBV30,TGTGCCTGGAGTGTACTATCAGGGCTTGAGCAGTACTTC,CAWSVLSGLEQYF
TRBJ2-5,many,TRBD2,TRBV5-1,TGCGCCAGCTCTAGCGGAGCGGGGGGTATTGAGGAGACCCAGTACTTC,CASSSGAGGIEETQYF
TRBJ1-4,few,TRBD1,TRBV18,TGTGCCAGCTCACAGACAGGGTCCTTTGCAACTAATGAAAAACTGTTTTTT,CASSQTGSFATNEKLFF
TRBJ2-2,.,.,TRBV7-3,TGTGCCAGCAGCTTATTGATGGGGGCACAGGGGGAGCTGTTTTTT,CASSLLMGAQGELFF
TRBJ2-6,.,.,TRBV18,TGTGCCACCGCAGGAGGGGGCTCTGGGGCCAACGTCCTGACTTTC,CATAGGGSGANVLTF
TRBJ1-5,many,TRBD1,TRBV2,TGTGCCAGCTCTGACCAGGGGGGCAATCAGCCCCAGCATTTT,CASSDQGGNQPQHF
TRBJ1-2,few,TRBD1,TRBV5-6,TGTGCCAGCAGCGCGCAGGGGGCGGTCTATGGCTACACCTTC,CASSAQGAVYGYTF
TRBJ1-4,once,TRBD1,TRBV30,TGTGCCTGGAGCATGGGACAGTGGAGAAAACTGTTTTTT,CAWSMGQWRKLFF